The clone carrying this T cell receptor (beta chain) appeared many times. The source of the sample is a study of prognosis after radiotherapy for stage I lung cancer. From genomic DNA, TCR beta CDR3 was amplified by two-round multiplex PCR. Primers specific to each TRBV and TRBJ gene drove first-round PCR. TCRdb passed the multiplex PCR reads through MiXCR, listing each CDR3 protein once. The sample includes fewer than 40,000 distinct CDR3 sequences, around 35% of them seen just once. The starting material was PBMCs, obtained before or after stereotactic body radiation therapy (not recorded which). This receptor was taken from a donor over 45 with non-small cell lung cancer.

The CDR3 DNA follows: TGTGCCAGCAGCCACGTGACAGCGAACACTGAAGCTTTCTTT. It codes for CASSHVTANTEAFF. The chain combines TRBV3-1 with TRBJ1-1, with D perhaps TRBD1 (5 bases). This CDR3 is 14 amino acids long. The V gene lost 3 bases and the J gene lost 1 base, with 9 bases spanning the gap. The germline gives CDR1 LGHDT, CDR2 YNNKEL (reference sequence).